Each of the 27 T cell receptor beta chains below was sequenced from the same sample in a study of cytomegalovirus exposure and HLA in healthy donors. Repertoires were generated with immunoSEQ multiplex PCR, while TCRdb's copy carries only in-frame clones and drops some. Seen here are some 150,000 clones, 80% to 90% observed once, and the top ten hold less than 5.5%. The sample was PBMCs. These receptors all come from a man aged 18 to 29 in good health and CMV-seropositive.

This clone was seen ten or more times. The chain's CDR3 is CASSQGTGGADTQYF. Here the CDR3 DNA reads TGTGCCAGCAGCCAAGGGACAGGGGGGGCAGATACGCAGTATTTT. The V gene is TRBV4-2, the J gene TRBJ2-3; 10 nucleotides line up with TRBD1. The CDR3 runs to 15 residues. Trimming removed 1 base from V and 4 bases from J; junction bases left unmatched: 2. CDR1 LGHNA and CDR2 YNFKEQ come from the germline V gene.

The chain is built from TRBV2 and TRBJ2-7; no clear D. CDR1 is SNHLY and CDR2 is FYNNEI in the germline V gene. There are 11 residues in the CDR3. Trimming took 5 bases from V and 8 from J, leaving 10 bases between them. The CDR3 DNA sequence: TGTGCCAGCAGTAACCCTATCCAGCAGTACTTC. It codes for CASSNPIQQYF.

V usage is TRBV7-9 and J usage is TRBJ2-1; D is ambiguous. The CDR3 length is 14 residues. V lost 5 bases to trimming and J lost 1 base, with 9 bases between them. Germline V gene lookup returns CDR1 SEHNR and CDR2 FQNEAQ (reference sequence). As DNA, the CDR3 is TGTGCCAGCAGCGCCGGGTGGTCCTACAATGAGCAGTTCTTC. The encoded protein is CASSAGWSYNEQFF. Full variable domain (remainder filled in from reference TRBV7-9 and TRBJ2-1): DTGVSQNPRHKITKRGQNVTFRCDPISEHNRLYWYRQTLGQGPEFLTYFQNEAQLEKSRLLSDRFSAERPKGSFSTLEIQRTEQGDSAMYLCASSAGWSYNEQFFGPGTRLTVL.

DNA of the CDR3: TGTGCCAGCAGTGAGACTAGCACCTACGAGCAGTACTTC. Translated, it gives CASSETSTYEQYF. The chain joins TRBV6-1 to TRBJ2-7; 7 bases are shared with TRBD2. The CDR3 sequence is 13 residues long. Germline CDR1 reads MNHNS; CDR2 reads SASEGT. The V gene end was trimmed by 3 bases and the J gene end by 2 bases; junction bases not matched to a gene: 1.

The chain joins TRBV5-6 to TRBJ2-5; possible D gene TRBD1, 6 bases. Germline CDR1 is SGHDT and CDR2 is YYEEEE. Trimming removed 1 base from V and 4 bases from J, with 11 bases in between. CDR3 length: 14 residues. The CDR3 nucleotides are TGTGCCAGCAGCTTGAGGCAGGGGCGAGAGACCCAGTACTTC. As protein: CASSLRQGRETQYF.

V is TRBV6-1 and J is TRBJ2-7; D might be TRBD1 (5 bases). This CDR3 comprises 13 residues. V was shortened by 7 bases and J by 2 bases, with 12 bases between the two germline ends. Germline CDR1 and CDR2: MNHNS and SASEGT. Here the CDR3 reads CASKGHRTYEQYF. CDR3 DNA: TGTGCCAGCAAAGGACACAGGACCTACGAGCAGTACTTC.

The rearrangement uses TRBV18 and TRBJ2-7; a possible D gene is TRBD2 (5 bases). The V and J ends lost 0 bases and 3 bases respectively, with 15 bases between them. This CDR3 contains 16 residues. Per the germline V gene, CDR1 is KGHSH and CDR2 is LQKENI. Written as DNA, the CDR3 is TGTGCCAGCTCACCACCAACGGGGATATCCTACTACGAGCAGTACTTC. Its protein product is CASSPPTGISYYEQYF. Supplemented by reference TRBV18 and TRBJ2-7, the full variable domain reads NAGVMQNPRHLVRRRGQEARLRCSPMKGHSHVYWYRQLPEEGLKFMVYLQKENIIDESGMPKERFSAEFPKEGPSILRIQQVVRGDSAAYFCASSPPTGISYYEQYFGPGTRLTVT.

The rearrangement links TRBV18 to TRBJ2-1; TRBD2 agrees at 10 bases. The V segment lost 3 bases and the J segment 8 bases; nucleotides outside the gene matches: 13. From germline, CDR1 is KGHSH and CDR2 LQKENI. The CDR3 is 17 residues long. CDR3 sequence reads: CASSPPGLAGVHYEQFF. The CDR3 DNA reads TGTGCCAGCTCACCCCCTGGGCTAGCGGGAGTTCACTATGAGCAGTTCTTC.

The rearrangement links TRBV19 to TRBJ1-1; perhaps TRBD1 as D (6 bases). The CDR3 has 14 residues. Germline V gives CDR1 LNHDA, CDR2 SQIVND (reference sequence). V lost 4 bases to trimming and J lost 2 bases, with 11 bases between them. This CDR3 reads CASSKQGVNTEAFF. CDR3 sequence (DNA): TGTGCCAGTAGTAAACAGGGAGTAAACACTGAAGCTTTCTTT.

The chain combines TRBV6-5 with TRBJ1-2; D might be TRBD1 (6 bases). Germline CDR1 and CDR2: MNHEY and SVGAGI. Between the trimmed V and J ends, which lost 6 bases and 4 bases, there was a span of 18 bases. CDR3 length: 15 residues. CDR3 bases: TGTGCCAGCAGCAACCAGGGGCCGAACTCCTATGGCTACACCTTC. Translation gives CASSNQGPNSYGYTF.

The genes are TRBV30 and TRBJ2-1, with TRBD2 identical over 13 bases. The CDR3 totals 18 residues. Germline assignment: CDR1 GTSNPN and CDR2 SVGIG (reference sequence). V lost 2 bases, J lost 4 bases, and 11 bases stayed unmatched. This CDR3 reads CAWSSHRTSGGVYNEQFF. The CDR3 region has the DNA TGTGCCTGGAGTTCGCACAGGACTAGCGGGGGAGTGTACAATGAGCAGTTCTTC.

This chain connects TRBV10-1 to TRBJ2-1, with TRBD1 as a possible D gene (5 bases). Germline V lookup: CDR1 WNHNN, CDR2 SYGVQD (reference sequence). Trimming cost V 0 bases and J 8 bases, with 11 bases left between them. CDR3 length equals 14 residues. The CDR3 sequence is CASSESGQGDEQFF. CDR3 coding DNA: TGCGCCAGCAGTGAGTCGGGGCAGGGCGATGAGCAGTTCTTC.

This chain joins TRBV30 and TRBJ2-1; possibly TRBD2 for D (6 bases). The CDR3 has 13 residues. Between the trimmed V and J ends, which lost 2 bases and 6 bases, there was a span of 11 bases. Per germline, CDR1 GTSNPN and CDR2 SVGIG (reference sequence). CDR3 sequence (DNA): TGTGCCTGGAGTCGGCAGGGAGGCAATGAGCAGTTCTTC. It codes for CAWSRQGGNEQFF.

The chain carries TRBV11-2 and TRBJ2-3; 8 positions match TRBD2. V gave up 3 bases and J gave up 5 bases; unmatched junction bases: 7. The length of the CDR3 is 15 residues. The germline gives CDR1 SGHAT, CDR2 FQNNGV. The CDR3 DNA sequence: TGTGCCAGCAGCTTGTCCGGGAGGGCGGAAGATACGCAGTATTTT. It specifies CASSLSGRAEDTQYF.

This clone has only a few counts. The rearrangement links TRBV6-1 to TRBJ1-2; possible D gene TRBD1, 6 bases. Trimming pared 4 bases from V and 4 bases from J, leaving 10 bases between. The CDR3 covers 13 residues. Germline CDR1 is MNHNS and CDR2 is SASEGT. CDR3: CASSASGVYGYTF. As DNA, the CDR3 is TGTGCCAGCAGTGCCTCAGGGGTCTATGGCTACACCTTC.

This clone was seen a handful of times. This rearrangement joins TRBV11-2 to TRBJ1-1; D remains ambiguous. Germline V gives CDR1 SGHAT, CDR2 FQNNGV. V dropped 7 bases and J dropped 4 bases, with 16 bases sitting between them. The CDR3 is 14 amino acids. In DNA, the CDR3 is TGTGCCAGCACCCTAAGGCGGGCGAGCACTGAAGCTTTCTTT. Its translation is CASTLRRASTEAFF.

The rearrangement links TRBV4-2 to TRBJ1-1; 8 bases fit TRBD1. V dropped 4 bases and J dropped 6; count of bases not matched to a gene: 7. There are 14 residues in the CDR3. Germline V gives CDR1 LGHNA, CDR2 YNFKEQ. The CDR3 loop reads CASSRGQGTPEAFF. The CDR3 DNA is TGTGCCAGCAGCCGAGGACAGGGCACGCCTGAAGCTTTCTTT.

This chain links TRBV27 with TRBJ1-5, with D perhaps matching TRBD1 (5 bases). The CDR3 is made up of 14 amino acids. V lost 3 bases and J 7 bases, leaving 13 bases between the germline ends. Germline CDR1 reads MNHEY; CDR2 reads SMNVEV (reference sequence). This CDR3 is CASSFGGPGQPQHF. The CDR3 DNA follows: TGTGCCAGCAGTTTCGGGGGTCCGGGGCAGCCCCAGCATTTT.

The chain couples TRBV19 to TRBJ2-7; 10 bases line up with TRBD2. CDR1 and CDR2 (germline): LNHDA, SQIVND (reference sequence). The trim removed 3 bases at V and 2 bases at J, leaving 4 bases unmatched. The CDR3 extends over 15 amino acids. CDR3: CASSIGLAAPYEQYF. CDR3 nucleotides: TGTGCCAGTAGTATTGGACTAGCGGCACCCTACGAGCAGTACTTC.

The chain couples TRBV5-1 to TRBJ2-2, with 9 positions matching TRBD2. Germline CDR1 and CDR2: SGHRS and YFSETQ. The CDR3 consists of 14 residues. Trimming removed 7 bases from V and 7 bases from J; junction bases left unmatched: 8. CDR3 nucleotide sequence: TGCGCCAGCCAGGCGGGAGGGCCGATCGGGGAGCTGTTTTTT. It translates to CASQAGGPIGELFF.

The rearrangement uses TRBV7-6 and TRBJ2-7; 10 bases map to TRBD1. The J segment lost 2 bases and the V segment lost 4 bases, leaving 2 bases of the junction unmatched. This CDR3 contains 14 residues. Germline CDR1 reads SGHVS; CDR2 reads FNYEAQ. CDR3 in DNA: TGTGCCAGCAGCTCCGGGACAGGGGCCTACGAGCAGTACTTC. This codes for CASSSGTGAYEQYF.

The V and J genes are TRBV12-5 and TRBJ2-1, with TRBD2 matching over 7 bases. CDR3 length: 17 amino acids. Losses at the gene ends were 0 bases for V and 2 bases for J; bases not matched to a gene: 7. Germline values: CDR1 LGHNT, CDR2 FRNRAP. CDR3 sequence: CASGLVVQRGAYNEQFF. The CDR3 bases are TGTGCTAGTGGTTTGGTGGTTCAGCGGGGCGCCTACAATGAGCAGTTCTTC.

The chain employs TRBV7-9 and TRBJ2-1; no clear D gene. Trimming pared 2 bases from V and 8 bases from J, leaving 4 bases between. Germline V CDR1 and CDR2: SEHNR, FQNEAQ (reference sequence). This CDR3 contains 11 residues. The CDR3 DNA sequence: TGTGCCAGCAGCTTAAGCTATGAGCAGTTCTTC. As protein: CASSLSYEQFF.

The rearrangement uses TRBV28 and TRBJ2-7, with D possibly matching TRBD2 (6 bases). Trimming removed 2 bases from V and 5 bases from J, with 13 bases in between. In germline, CDR1 is MDHEN, CDR2 SYDVKM. The CDR3 contains 14 residues. Here the CDR3 reads CASSLRLEVHEQYF. CDR3 sequence (DNA): TGTGCCAGCAGTTTAAGACTAGAGGTTCACGAGCAGTACTTC.

The V and J genes are TRBV15 and TRBJ1-3; 7 bases map to TRBD1. The CDR3 runs to 18 residues. The germline V gene encodes CDR1 LNHNV and CDR2 YYDKDF (reference sequence). Germline trimming cut 1 base from V and 9 bases from J; bases unmatched to any gene: 18. The CDR3 loop reads CATSRGFRDREMFGTIYF. The CDR3 DNA reads as TGTGCCACCAGCAGAGGATTCAGAGACAGGGAAATGTTCGGCACCATATATTTT.

The chain uses TRBV27 and TRBJ1-1, with D hard to call. V was clipped by 5 bases and J by 1 base, with 17 bases between them. The CDR3 totals 16 residues. Germline V gives CDR1 MNHEY, CDR2 SMNVEV (reference sequence). Here the CDR3 DNA reads TGTGCCAGCAGTATATTCTTCGACTCAAGGAACACTGAAGCTTTCTTT. This gives the protein CASSIFFDSRNTEAFF.

The chain combines TRBV7-8 with TRBJ2-7, with 7 bases identical to TRBD2. Germline-derived CDR1 and CDR2 are SGHVS and FQNEAQ. There are 17 residues in the CDR3. V shed 3 bases and J 3 bases; nucleotides not matched to a gene: 14. The CDR3 DNA is TGTGCCAGCAGCTTGCCAGGGTTGGGGGGGTCCAGCTACGAGCAGTACTTC. This encodes CASSLPGLGGSSYEQYF. The whole variable domain, remainder taken from reference TRBV7-8 and TRBJ2-7, is GAGVSQSPRYKVAKRGQDVALRCDPISGHVSLFWYQQALGQGPEFLTYFQNEAQLDKSGLPSDRFFAERPEGSVSTLKIQRTQQEDSAVYLCASSLPGLGGSSYEQYFGPGTRLTVT.